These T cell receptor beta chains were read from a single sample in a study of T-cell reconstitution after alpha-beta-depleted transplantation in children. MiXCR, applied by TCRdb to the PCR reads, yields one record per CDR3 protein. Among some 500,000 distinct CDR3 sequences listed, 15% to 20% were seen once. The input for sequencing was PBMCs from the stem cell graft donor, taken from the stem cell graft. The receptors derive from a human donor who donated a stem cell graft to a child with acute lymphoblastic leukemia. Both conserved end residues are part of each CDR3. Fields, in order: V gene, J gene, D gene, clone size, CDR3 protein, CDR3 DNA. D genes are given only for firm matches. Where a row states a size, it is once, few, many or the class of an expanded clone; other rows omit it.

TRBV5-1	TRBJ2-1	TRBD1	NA	CASSLDGQGVNEQFF	TGCGCCAGCAGCTTGGATGGACAGGGGGTCAATGAGCAGTTCTTC
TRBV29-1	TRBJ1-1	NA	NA	CSVLPATELNTEAFF	TGCAGCGTCTTACCCGCGACAGAACTGAACACTGAAGCTTTCTTT
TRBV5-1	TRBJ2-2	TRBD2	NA	CASSLPWTSGSGTGELFF	TGCGCCAGCAGCTTGCCCTGGACTAGCGGGAGCGGCACCGGGGAGCTGTTTTTT
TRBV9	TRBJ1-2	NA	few	CASSRTDSSYGYTF	TGTGCCAGCAGTCGGACGGACTCCTCCTATGGCTACACCTTC
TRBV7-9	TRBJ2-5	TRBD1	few	CASSSRRTGGQETQYF	TGTGCCAGCAGCTCGAGAAGGACAGGAGGACAAGAGACCCAGTACTTC
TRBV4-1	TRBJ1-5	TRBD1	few	CASSPWTGGRDQPQHF	TGCGCCAGCAGCCCATGGACAGGGGGACGAGATCAGCCCCAGCATTTT
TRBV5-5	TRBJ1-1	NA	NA	CASSLVGGPTEAFF	TGTGCCAGCAGCTTGGTGGGGGGTCCAACTGAAGCTTTCTTT
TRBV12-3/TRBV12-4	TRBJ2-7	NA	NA	CASSLEVNLVQFYEQYF	TGTGCCAGCAGTTTGGAGGTGAACCTCGTACAATTCTACGAGCAGTACTTC
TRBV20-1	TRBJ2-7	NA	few	CSARDRDRGSSYEQYF	TGCAGTGCTAGAGACCGAGACCGGGGGTCCTCCTACGAGCAGTACTTC
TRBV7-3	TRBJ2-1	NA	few	CASRFRTGGGLAGPSSYNEQFF	TGTGCCAGCAGATTTAGGACAGGGGGTGGACTAGCGGGCCCGAGCTCCTACAATGAGCAGTTCTTC
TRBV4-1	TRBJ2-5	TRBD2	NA	CASSQEPGGPFETQYF	TGCGCCAGCAGCCAAGAACCGGGAGGGCCATTTGAGACCCAGTACTTC
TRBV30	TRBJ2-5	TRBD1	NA	CAWSVRSGGLETQYF	TGTGCCTGGAGTGTACGATCAGGGGGCTTAGAGACCCAGTACTTC
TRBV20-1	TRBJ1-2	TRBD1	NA	CSARGAGQGAFLDYGYTF	TGCAGTGCTAGAGGGGCCGGGCAGGGGGCGTTTTTGGACTATGGCTACACCTTC
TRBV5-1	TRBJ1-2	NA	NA	CASSSIATTAGYTF	TGCGCCAGCAGCTCCATCGCTACGACAGCCGGCTACACCTTC
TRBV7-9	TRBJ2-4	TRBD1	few	CASSSRDREDIQYF	TGTGCCAGCAGCTCTCGGGACAGGGAGGACATTCAGTACTTC
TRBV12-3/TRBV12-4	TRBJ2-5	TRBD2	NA	CASSPTRGETQYF	TGTGCCAGCAGTCCCACGCGGGGGGAGACCCAGTACTTC
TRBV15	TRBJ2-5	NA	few	CATSRDGGAGRETQYF	TGTGCCACCAGCAGAGATGGGGGTGCAGGGCGAGAGACCCAGTACTTC
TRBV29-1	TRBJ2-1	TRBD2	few	CSVDWTRSNEQFF	TGCAGCGTTGATTGGACTAGATCCAATGAGCAGTTCTTC
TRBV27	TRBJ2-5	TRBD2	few	CASSLGVAGVYETQYF	TGTGCCAGCAGTTTGGGGGTAGCGGGAGTCTACGAGACCCAGTACTTC
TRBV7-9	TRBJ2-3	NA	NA	CASSSVGGRRTDTQYF	TGTGCCAGCAGCTCGGTCGGCGGCCGGCGCACAGATACGCAGTATTTT
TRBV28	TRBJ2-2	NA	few	CASSYGGLNTGELFF	TGTGCCAGCAGTTATGGCGGCCTGAACACCGGGGAGCTGTTTTTT
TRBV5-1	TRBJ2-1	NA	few	CASSLDPSVVVEQFF	TGCGCCAGCAGCTTGGACCCCTCTGTTGTGGTTGAGCAGTTCTTC
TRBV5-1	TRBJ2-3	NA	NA	CASSLGPLGRATQYF	TGCGCCAGCAGCTTGGGTCCCCTAGGTCGTGCTACGCAGTATTTT
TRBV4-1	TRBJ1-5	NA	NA	CASSQGGLGGLGNQPQHF	TGCGCCAGCAGCCAAGGCGGCCTGGGGGGCCTTGGCAATCAGCCCCAGCATTTT
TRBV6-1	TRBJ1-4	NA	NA	CATGTEKLFF	TGTGCCACCGGGACAGAAAAACTGTTTTTT
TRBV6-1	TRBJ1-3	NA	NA	CATALGGSGNTIYF	TGTGCCACCGCTCTAGGTGGTTCTGGAAACACCATATATTTT
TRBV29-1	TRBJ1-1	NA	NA	CSVDPRVGTEAFF	TGCAGCGTTGACCCCAGGGTTGGCACTGAAGCTTTCTTT
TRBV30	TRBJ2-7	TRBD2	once	CAWSVGTSGRREQYF	TGTGCCTGGAGTGTGGGGACTAGCGGGAGGAGAGAGCAGTACTTC
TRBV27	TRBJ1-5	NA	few	CASAPRVGSNQPQHF	TGTGCCAGCGCCCCCCGGGTGGGAAGCAATCAGCCCCAGCATTTT
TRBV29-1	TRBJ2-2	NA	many	CSVVGGSAGELFF	TGCAGCGTTGTCGGGGGCAGCGCCGGGGAGCTGTTTTTT
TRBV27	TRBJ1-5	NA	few	CASSSTGTISNQPQHF	TGTGCCAGCAGTTCCACAGGGACTATTAGCAATCAGCCCCAGCATTTT
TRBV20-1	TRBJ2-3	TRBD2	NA	CSADVPGLAGGIDTQYF	TGCAGTGCAGACGTCCCGGGACTAGCGGGAGGCATAGATACGCAGTATTTT
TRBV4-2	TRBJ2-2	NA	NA	CASSQDTGEELFF	TGTGCCAGCAGCCAAGATACGGGCGAGGAGCTGTTTTTT
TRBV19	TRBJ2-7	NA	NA	CASSRLREIHEQYF	TGTGCCAGTAGTCGTCTCAGGGAAATCCACGAGCAGTACTTC
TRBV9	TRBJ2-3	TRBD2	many	CASSAGLAGVDTQYF	TGTGCCAGCAGCGCAGGACTAGCGGGAGTAGATACGCAGTATTTT
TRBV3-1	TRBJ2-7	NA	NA	CASSQDSARYGSYEQYF	TGTGCCAGCAGCCAAGATTCTGCGCGGTACGGCTCCTACGAGCAGTACTTC
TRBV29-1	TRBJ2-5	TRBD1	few	CSAEVWVDRLVGQETQYF	TGCAGCGCTGAAGTATGGGTGGACAGGTTGGTGGGGCAAGAGACCCAGTACTTC
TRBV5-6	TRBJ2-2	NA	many	CASSLVRSGELFF	TGTGCCAGCAGCTTGGTTAGAAGCGGGGAGCTGTTTTTT
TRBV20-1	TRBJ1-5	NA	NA	CSASPRERGYDNQPQHF	TGCAGTGCTAGTCCCAGGGAAAGGGGATATGACAATCAGCCCCAGCATTTT
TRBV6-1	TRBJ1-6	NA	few	CASSEVVNSPLHF	TGTGCCAGCAGTGAAGTAGTGAATTCACCCCTCCACTTT
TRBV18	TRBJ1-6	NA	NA	CASSPLPGLTYSPLHF	TGTGCCAGCTCACCCCTCCCAGGGTTAACCTACTCACCCCTCCACTTT
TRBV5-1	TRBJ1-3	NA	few	CASSWGGGENTIYF	TGCGCCAGCAGCTGGGGTGGCGGTGAGAACACCATATATTTT
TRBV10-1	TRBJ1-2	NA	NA	CASSETKPNYGYTF	TGCGCCAGCAGTGAGACAAAACCTAACTATGGCTACACCTTC
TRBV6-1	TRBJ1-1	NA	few	CASDGLDSLNTEAFF	TGTGCCAGCGACGGACTCGACAGCCTGAACACTGAAGCTTTCTTT
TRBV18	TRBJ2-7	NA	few	CASSPAGTFSYEQYF	TGTGCCAGCTCACCGGCCGGGACTTTCTCCTACGAGCAGTACTTC